What follows describes a single TCR beta chain. The PCR used 60 Vbeta and 13 Jbeta primers. Profiling relied on immunoSEQ multiplex PCR, and the TCRdb table lists in-frame clones only, not all of them. The table records some 180,000 clones, 80% of them present only once. This sample was taken from a study of cytomegalovirus exposure and HLA in healthy donors. Sequenced input: PBMCs. This clonotype originated in a woman younger than 45 in good health and CMV-seronegative.

The CDR3 sequence is CASSQDLGEGDEQYF. CDR3 nucleotides: TGTGCCAGCAGCCAAGATCTTGGGGAGGGAGACGAGCAGTACTTC. V and J are TRBV4-2 and TRBJ2-7; TRBD2 matches at 7 bases. The V gene end was trimmed by 0 bases and the J gene end by 5 bases; junction bases not matched to a gene: 7. CDR3 length: 15 residues. Germline lookup yields CDR1 LGHNA and CDR2 YNFKEQ.